The 17 T cell receptor beta chains listed next were all sequenced from one sample in a study of shared clonotypes between healthy human individuals. TCRdb's table, derived via immunoSEQ multiplex PCR, lists solely in-frame clones and lacks some. The sample shows about 1,800,000 clones, about 95% of them seen only once. Naive-designated CD8 cells lacked CD45RO, were positively enriched for CCR7, and omitted terminally differentiated effector memory CD45RA+ cells. The sample consisted of naive CD8+ T cells sorted from blood. The receptors derive from a man between 18 and 35 years old in good health.

This sequence joins TRBV6-5 and TRBJ1-2, with D possibly TRBD1 on 5 matching bases. Germline values: CDR1 MNHEY, CDR2 SVGAGI. Trimming cost V 0 bases and J 8 bases, with 13 bases left between them. The CDR3 extends over 14 amino acids. CDR3 sequence (DNA): TGTGCCAGCAGTTACTCGGAGGGGAAACAGGGCTACACCTTC. This sequence encodes CASSYSEGKQGYTF.

The chain is built from TRBV6-1 and TRBJ2-7; D unresolved. This CDR3 region has 15 residues. Germline lookup yields CDR1 MNHNS and CDR2 SASEGT. With 7 bases removed from V and 3 bases from J, the gap between germline ends came to 19 bases. The CDR3 sequence: CASTQKAAVIYEQYF. CDR3 DNA sequence: TGTGCCAGCACCCAAAAGGCTGCAGTAATCTACGAGCAGTACTTC.

In its sample, this clone was seen once. V usage is TRBV18 and J usage is TRBJ2-7, with TRBD1 matching 9 bases. The CDR3 is 15 residues long. V trimming: 3 bases; J trimming: 1 base; junction bases outside the gene matches: 4. Germline V gene sequence: CDR1 KGHSH, CDR2 LQKENI. The CDR3 DNA reads as TGTGCCAGCTCACCGCGGGACAGGGCATCCTACGAGCAGTACTTC. As protein: CASSPRDRASYEQYF. Together with reference TRBV18 and TRBJ2-7, the CDR3 gives the full variable domain: NAGVMQNPRHLVRRRGQEARLRCSPMKGHSHVYWYRQLPEEGLKFMVYLQKENIIDESGMPKERFSAEFPKEGPSILRIQQVVRGDSAAYFCASSPRDRASYEQYFGPGTRLTVT.

The rearrangement uses TRBV7-9 and TRBJ2-3; TRBD1 aligns across 7 bases. With V trimmed by 1 base and J by 6 bases, 4 bases remained unmatched. CDR3 length: 14 residues. Germline loops: CDR1 SEHNR, CDR2 FQNEAQ (reference sequence). The CDR3 loop reads CASSLVGGEDTQYF. The CDR3 nucleotides read TGTGCCAGCAGCTTAGTAGGGGGCGAGGATACGCAGTATTTT.

V and J are TRBV4-3 and TRBJ1-5, with TRBD1 identical over 7 bases. The CDR3 is made up of 15 amino acids. In germline, CDR1 is LGHNA, CDR2 YSLEER. J gave up 6 bases and V 4 bases, and 9 bases lay outside the gene matches. CDR3 bases: TGCGCCAGCAGCCCCGGGACAGTGGGGGGTCAGCCCCAGCATTTT. It yields the protein CASSPGTVGGQPQHF.

On this clone itself: Distinct nucleotide sequences in the sample also encode this CDR3. The chain combines TRBV4-3 with TRBJ2-7, with a weak D call TRBD1 (5 bases). V lost 1 base and J lost 4, with 8 bases in between. The CDR3 loop spans 13 amino acids. The germline V gene has CDR1 LGHNA and CDR2 YSLEER. CDR3 loop: CASSQAQGYEQYF. CDR3 nucleotides: TGCGCCAGCAGCCAAGCCCAGGGATACGAGCAGTACTTC.

The chain joins TRBV7-9 to TRBJ1-4, with D hard to call. The V gene's germline CDR1 is SEHNR and CDR2 FQNEAQ (reference sequence). V gave up 4 bases and J gave up 8 bases, with 14 bases separating them. CDR3 size: 14 residues. This CDR3 reads CASSSPLREEKLFF. CDR3 DNA: TGTGCCAGCAGCTCACCCCTTCGGGAAGAAAAACTGTTTTTT.

The rearrangement joins TRBV11-2 to TRBJ1-1; possible D gene TRBD1, 6 bases. Germline values: CDR1 SGHAT, CDR2 FQNNGV. The CDR3 has 16 amino acids. The germline V and J ends were trimmed by 1 base and 3 bases, with 15 bases remaining between them. CDR3 in DNA: TGTGCCAGCAGCTTAGTGATTCGGGGGGCGGACACTGAAGCTTTCTTT. Translated: CASSLVIRGADTEAFF.

The genes are TRBV11-2 and TRBJ2-5; possibly TRBD1 or TRBD2 for D (5 bases each). Germline CDR1 SGHAT, CDR2 FQNNGV. The CDR3 has 13 residues. V was shortened by 2 bases and J by 4 bases, with 8 bases between the two germline ends. The CDR3 loop reads CASSLLRGETQYF. In DNA form, the CDR3 reads TGTGCCAGCAGCTTATTGAGGGGAGAGACCCAGTACTTC.

The genes are TRBV19 and TRBJ2-5; TRBD2 agrees at 7 bases. CDR3 size: 15 residues. Germline assignment: CDR1 LNHDA and CDR2 SQIVND (reference sequence). V shed 1 base and J 2 bases; nucleotides not matched to a gene: 4. This CDR3 is CASSIALADQETQYF. The CDR3 DNA follows: TGTGCCAGTAGTATAGCTCTAGCGGATCAAGAGACCCAGTACTTC.

The rearrangement links TRBV4-3 to TRBJ2-3; D ambiguous. The CDR3 length is 13 residues. The V end was cut by 1 base, the J end by 3 bases, with 5 bases between. In germline, CDR1 is LGHNA, CDR2 YSLEER. The CDR3 DNA sequence: TGCGCCAGCAGCCAAGTTGGGACAGATACGCAGTATTTT. The encoded protein is CASSQVGTDTQYF.

This rearrangement joins TRBV6-5 to TRBJ2-7; TRBD2 matches at 13 bases. The junction had 2 bases not matched to a gene; V was cut back by 5 bases and J by 1 base. CDR3 length: 15 amino acids. The germline CDR1 and CDR2 sequences are MNHEY and SVGAGI. The CDR3 spells CASSPTSGRSYEQYF. For the CDR3, the DNA is TGTGCCAGCAGTCCGACTAGCGGGAGGTCCTACGAGCAGTACTTC.

V usage is TRBV6-5 and J usage is TRBJ2-7; D tentatively fits TRBD1 or TRBD2 (5 bases each). Trimming removed 6 bases from V and 2 bases from J, with 14 bases in between. CDR3 length equals 14 residues. From germline, CDR1 is MNHEY and CDR2 SVGAGI. CDR3 protein: CASREGTSAYEQYF. DNA for the CDR3: TGTGCCAGCAGAGAAGGGACGAGCGCCTACGAGCAGTACTTC.

The chain uses TRBV5-4 and TRBJ2-5, with D tentatively TRBD1 or TRBD2 (5 bases each). Trimming stripped 4 bases from V and 2 bases from J, with 12 bases between. Germline CDR1 reads SGHNT; CDR2 reads YYREEE (reference sequence). The CDR3 runs to 14 residues. The CDR3 coding sequence is TGTGCCAGCAGCGTGAGGGACGATCAAGAGACCCAGTACTTC. Protein product: CASSVRDDQETQYF.

Details on this clone: Distinct nucleotide sequences in the sample also encode this CDR3. This chain uses TRBV29-1 with TRBJ2-7; TRBD1 might be the D (6 bases). The V end was cut by 2 bases, the J end by 0 bases, with 8 bases between. This CDR3 comprises 13 residues. From germline, CDR1 is SQVTM and CDR2 ANQGSEA. CDR3 coding DNA: TGCAGCGTTGAAAGGGGGAGCTCCTACGAGCAGTACTTC. Protein product: CSVERGSSYEQYF.

J is TRBJ2-3 and V is TRBV7-2; no reliable D call. The CDR3 extends over 17 amino acids. Germline V lookup: CDR1 SGHTA, CDR2 FQGNSA. V lost 1 base, J lost 0 bases, and 14 bases lay in between. In nucleotides, the CDR3 is TGTGCCAGCAGCTTAGTAGATTGGGCTTCTAGCACAGATACGCAGTATTTT. This sequence encodes CASSLVDWASSTDTQYF.

The rearrangement joins TRBV4-2 to TRBJ1-1; 7 bases are a match to TRBD1. The ends lost 3 bases at V and 7 bases at J; junction bases unmatched: 11. The germline V gene has CDR1 LGHNA and CDR2 YNFKEQ. This CDR3 contains 15 residues. CDR3 residues: CASSQEETGPGEAFF. The CDR3 bases are TGTGCCAGCAGCCAGGAGGAGACAGGGCCCGGTGAAGCTTTCTTT.